This TCR beta chain was identified during a study of blood T cells in healthy people across ages. Study-level findings and limits: Long-lived donors had more naive CD4+ cells and higher diversity than aged donors.

In the case of this clonotype: Its cognate antigen is unknown.

Together with a sample-barcoded 5' primer, a J-beta primer mix was included in a second PCR lasting about 7 to 12 cycles. Each cDNA was tagged by a template-switch adaptor containing 12 random nucleotides. TCRdb independently ran MiXCR on the 5' RACE reads; one entry per CDR3 protein. The sample yields fewer than 750,000 distinct CDR3 sequences, around 50% seen once. Germline V gene data show CDR1 as GTSNPN and CDR2 as SVGIG (reference sequence). This CDR3 spans 12 amino acids. Trimming cost V 3 bases and J 4 bases, with 10 bases left between them. Sample: blood. This chain connects TRBV30 to TRBJ2-7; TRBD2 is a possible D gene (5 bases). The receptor comes from a woman older than 75 in good health. CDR3: CAWSGLEYEQYF. The CDR3 bases are TGTGCCTGGAGCGGACTCGAGTACGAGCAGTACTTC.